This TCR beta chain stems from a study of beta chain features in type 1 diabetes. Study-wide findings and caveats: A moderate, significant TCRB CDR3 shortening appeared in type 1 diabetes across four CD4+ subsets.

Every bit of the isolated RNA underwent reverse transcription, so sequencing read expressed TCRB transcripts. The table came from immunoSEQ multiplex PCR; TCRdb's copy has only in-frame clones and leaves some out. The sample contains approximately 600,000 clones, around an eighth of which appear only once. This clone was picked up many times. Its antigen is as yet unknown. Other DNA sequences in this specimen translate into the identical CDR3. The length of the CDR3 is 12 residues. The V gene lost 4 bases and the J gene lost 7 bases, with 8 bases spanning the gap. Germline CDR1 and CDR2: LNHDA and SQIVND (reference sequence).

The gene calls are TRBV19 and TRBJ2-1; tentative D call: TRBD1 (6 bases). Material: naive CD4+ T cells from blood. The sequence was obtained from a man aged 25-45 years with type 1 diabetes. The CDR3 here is CASSTQGNEQFF. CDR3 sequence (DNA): TGTGCCAGTAGTACACAGGGAAATGAGCAGTTCTTC.